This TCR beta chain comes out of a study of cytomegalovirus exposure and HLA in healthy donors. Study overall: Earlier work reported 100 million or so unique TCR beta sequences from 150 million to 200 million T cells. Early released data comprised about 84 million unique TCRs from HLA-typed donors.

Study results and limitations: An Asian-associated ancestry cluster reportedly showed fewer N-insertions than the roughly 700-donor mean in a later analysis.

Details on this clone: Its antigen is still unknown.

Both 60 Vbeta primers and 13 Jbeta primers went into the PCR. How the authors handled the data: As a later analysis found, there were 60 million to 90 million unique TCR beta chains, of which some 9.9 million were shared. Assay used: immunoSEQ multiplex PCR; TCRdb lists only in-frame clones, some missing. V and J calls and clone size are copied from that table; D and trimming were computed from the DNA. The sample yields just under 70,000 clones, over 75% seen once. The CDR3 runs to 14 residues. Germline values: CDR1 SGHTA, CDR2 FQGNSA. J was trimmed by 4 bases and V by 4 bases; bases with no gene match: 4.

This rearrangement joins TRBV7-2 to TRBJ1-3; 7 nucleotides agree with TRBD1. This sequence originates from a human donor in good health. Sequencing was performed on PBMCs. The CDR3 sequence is CASSSGTAGNTIYF. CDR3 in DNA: TGTGCCAGCAGCTCGGGGACAGCCGGAAACACCATATATTTT.